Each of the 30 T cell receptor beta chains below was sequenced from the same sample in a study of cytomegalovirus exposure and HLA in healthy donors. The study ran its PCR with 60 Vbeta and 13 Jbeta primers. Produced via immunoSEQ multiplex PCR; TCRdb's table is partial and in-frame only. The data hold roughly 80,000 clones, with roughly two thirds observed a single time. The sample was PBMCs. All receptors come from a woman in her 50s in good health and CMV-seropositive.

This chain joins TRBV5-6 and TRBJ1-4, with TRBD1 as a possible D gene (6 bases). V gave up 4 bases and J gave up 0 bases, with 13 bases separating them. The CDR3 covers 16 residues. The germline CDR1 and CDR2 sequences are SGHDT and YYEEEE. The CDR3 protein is CASSGGASPTNEKLFF. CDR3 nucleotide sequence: TGTGCCAGCAGCGGGGGGGCCTCGCCAACTAATGAAAAACTGTTTTTT. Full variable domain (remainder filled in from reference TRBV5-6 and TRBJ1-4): DAGVTQSPTHLIKTRGQQVTLRCSPKSGHDTVSWYQQALGQGPQFIFQYYEEEERQRGNFPDRFSGHQFPNYSSELNVNALLLGDSALYLCASSGGASPTNEKLFFGSGTQLSVL.

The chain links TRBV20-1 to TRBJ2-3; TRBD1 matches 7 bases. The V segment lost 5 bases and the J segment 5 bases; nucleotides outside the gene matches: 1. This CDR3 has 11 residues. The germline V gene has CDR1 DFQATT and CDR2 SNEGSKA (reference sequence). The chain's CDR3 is CSAPGGDTQYF. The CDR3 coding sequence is TGCAGTGCTCCAGGGGGAGATACGCAGTATTTT.

CDR3 region: CASTGQGLSVGKLFF. The DNA of the CDR3 is TGTGCCAGCACTGGACAGGGTTTGAGCGTAGGAAAACTGTTTTTT. The genes are TRBV2 and TRBJ1-4, with 8 bases identical to TRBD1. Germline V gene sequence: CDR1 SNHLY, CDR2 FYNNEI. This CDR3 has 15 residues. Trimming removed 7 bases from V and 10 bases from J; junction bases left unmatched: 14.

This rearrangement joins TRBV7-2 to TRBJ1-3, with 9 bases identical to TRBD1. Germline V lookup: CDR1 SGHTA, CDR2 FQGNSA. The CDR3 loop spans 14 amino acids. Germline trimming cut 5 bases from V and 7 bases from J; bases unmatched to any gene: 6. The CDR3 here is CASSPRDRANTIYF. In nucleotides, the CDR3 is TGTGCCAGCAGCCCCCGGGACAGGGCGAACACCATATATTTT.

Here the CDR3 DNA reads TGTGCCAGCAGCCTCAATCCCACAGGGGCTCCGAACACTGAAGCTTTCTTT. It encodes CASSLNPTGAPNTEAFF. The chain couples TRBV7-3 to TRBJ1-1, with 7 positions matching TRBD1. The CDR3 contains 17 residues. The germline V gene has CDR1 SGHTA and CDR2 FQGTGA. The V and J ends lost 5 bases and 1 base, in that order; junction bases with no gene match: 13.

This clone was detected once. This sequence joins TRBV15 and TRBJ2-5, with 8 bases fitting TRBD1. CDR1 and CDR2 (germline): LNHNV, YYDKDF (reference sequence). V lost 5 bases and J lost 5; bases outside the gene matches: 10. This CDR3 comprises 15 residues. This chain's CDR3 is CATSPYRGVGETQYF. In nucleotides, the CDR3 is TGTGCCACCAGCCCCTACAGGGGGGTCGGCGAGACCCAGTACTTC.

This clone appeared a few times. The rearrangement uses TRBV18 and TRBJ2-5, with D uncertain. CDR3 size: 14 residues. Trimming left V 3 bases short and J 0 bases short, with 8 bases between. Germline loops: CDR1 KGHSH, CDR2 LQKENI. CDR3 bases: TGTGCCAGCTCACCGGAGCAGCACCAAGAGACCCAGTACTTC. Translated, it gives CASSPEQHQETQYF.

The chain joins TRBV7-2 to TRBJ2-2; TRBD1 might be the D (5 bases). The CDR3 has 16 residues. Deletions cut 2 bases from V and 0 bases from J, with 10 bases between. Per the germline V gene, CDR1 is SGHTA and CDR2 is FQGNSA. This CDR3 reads CASSLFKGSNTGELFF. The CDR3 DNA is TGTGCCAGCAGCTTATTCAAGGGGTCGAACACCGGGGAGCTGTTTTTT.

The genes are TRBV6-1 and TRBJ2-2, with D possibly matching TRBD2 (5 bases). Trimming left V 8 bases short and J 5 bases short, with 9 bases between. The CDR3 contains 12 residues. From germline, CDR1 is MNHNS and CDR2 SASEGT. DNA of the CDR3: TGTGCCAGCGGATGGAGGACCGGGGAGCTGTTTTTT. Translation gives CASGWRTGELFF.

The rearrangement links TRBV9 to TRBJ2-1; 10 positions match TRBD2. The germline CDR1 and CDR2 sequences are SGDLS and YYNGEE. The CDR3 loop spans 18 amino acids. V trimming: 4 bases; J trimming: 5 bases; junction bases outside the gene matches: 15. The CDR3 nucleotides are TGTGCCAGCAGCCCGGGACTAGCGACAAGTATACTGAACAATGAGCAGTTCTTC. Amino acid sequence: CASSPGLATSILNNEQFF. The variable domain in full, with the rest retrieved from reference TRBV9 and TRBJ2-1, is DSGVTQTPKHLITATGQRVTLRCSPRSGDLSVYWYQQSLDQGLQFLIQYYNGEERAKGNILERFSAQQFPDLHSELNLSSLELGDSALYFCASSPGLATSILNNEQFFGPGTRLTVL.

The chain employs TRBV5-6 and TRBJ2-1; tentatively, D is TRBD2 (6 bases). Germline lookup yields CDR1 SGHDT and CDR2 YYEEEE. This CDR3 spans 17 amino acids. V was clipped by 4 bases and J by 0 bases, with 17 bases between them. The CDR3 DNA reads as TGTGCCAGCAGCCCAGCGGGCGGGGATAGCTCCTACAATGAGCAGTTCTTC. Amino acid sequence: CASSPAGGDSSYNEQFF.

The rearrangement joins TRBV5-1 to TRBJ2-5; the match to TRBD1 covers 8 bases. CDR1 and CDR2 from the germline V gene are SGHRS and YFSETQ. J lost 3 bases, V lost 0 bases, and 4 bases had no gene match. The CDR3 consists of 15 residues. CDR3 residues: CASSLDAGGEETQYF. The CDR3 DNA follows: TGCGCCAGCAGCTTGGATGCAGGGGGCGAAGAGACCCAGTACTTC.

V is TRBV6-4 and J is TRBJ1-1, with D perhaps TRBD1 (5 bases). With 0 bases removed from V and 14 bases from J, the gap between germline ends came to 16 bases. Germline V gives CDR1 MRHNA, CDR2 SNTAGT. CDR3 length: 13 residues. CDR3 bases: TGTGCCAGCAGTGACTCTTCGGCGGGGGAGACATTCTTT. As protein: CASSDSSAGETFF.

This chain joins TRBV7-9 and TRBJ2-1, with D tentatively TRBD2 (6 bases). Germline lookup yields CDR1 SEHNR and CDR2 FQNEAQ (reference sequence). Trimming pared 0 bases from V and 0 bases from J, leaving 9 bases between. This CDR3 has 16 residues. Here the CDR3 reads CASSLALTSSYNEQFF. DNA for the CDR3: TGTGCCAGCAGCTTAGCTTTGACTAGCTCCTACAATGAGCAGTTCTTC.

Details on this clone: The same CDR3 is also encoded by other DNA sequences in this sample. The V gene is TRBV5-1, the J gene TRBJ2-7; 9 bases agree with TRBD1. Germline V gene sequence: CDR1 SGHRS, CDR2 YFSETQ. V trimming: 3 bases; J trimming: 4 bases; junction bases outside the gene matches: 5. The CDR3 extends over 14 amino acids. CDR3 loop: CASSSGQGPYEQYF. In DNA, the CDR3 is TGCGCCAGCAGCTCGGGACAGGGACCATACGAGCAGTACTTC.

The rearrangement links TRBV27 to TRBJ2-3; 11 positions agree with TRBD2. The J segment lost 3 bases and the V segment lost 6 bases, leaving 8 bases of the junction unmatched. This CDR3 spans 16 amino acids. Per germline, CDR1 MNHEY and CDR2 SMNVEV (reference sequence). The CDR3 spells CASSRPGTSGTDTQYF. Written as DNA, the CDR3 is TGTGCCAGCAGCCGGCCTGGGACTAGCGGTACAGATACGCAGTATTTT.

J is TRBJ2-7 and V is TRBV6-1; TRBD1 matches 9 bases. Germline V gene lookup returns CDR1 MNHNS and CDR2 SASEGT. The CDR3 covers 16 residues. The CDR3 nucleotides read TGTGCCAGCAGGGAAGGGACAGGGTACTCGCCCTACGAGCAGTACGTC. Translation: CASREGTGYSPYEQYV.

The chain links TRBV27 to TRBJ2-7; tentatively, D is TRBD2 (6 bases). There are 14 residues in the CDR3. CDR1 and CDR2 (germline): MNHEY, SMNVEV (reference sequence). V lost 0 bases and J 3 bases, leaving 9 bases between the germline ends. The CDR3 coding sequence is TGTGCCAGCAGTTTATCGGGGGGTAGCTACGAGCAGTACGTC. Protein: CASSLSGGSYEQYV.

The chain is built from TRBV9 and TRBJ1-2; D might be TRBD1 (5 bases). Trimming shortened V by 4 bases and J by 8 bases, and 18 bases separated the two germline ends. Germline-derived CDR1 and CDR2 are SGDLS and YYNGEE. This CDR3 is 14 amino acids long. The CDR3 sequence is CASSFLPGDAGYTF. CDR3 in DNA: TGTGCCAGCAGCTTTCTTCCGGGGGACGCGGGCTACACCTTC. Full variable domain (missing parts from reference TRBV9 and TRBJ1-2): DSGVTQTPKHLITATGQRVTLRCSPRSGDLSVYWYQQSLDQGLQFLIQYYNGEERAKGNILERFSAQQFPDLHSELNLSSLELGDSALYFCASSFLPGDAGYTFGSGTRLTVV.

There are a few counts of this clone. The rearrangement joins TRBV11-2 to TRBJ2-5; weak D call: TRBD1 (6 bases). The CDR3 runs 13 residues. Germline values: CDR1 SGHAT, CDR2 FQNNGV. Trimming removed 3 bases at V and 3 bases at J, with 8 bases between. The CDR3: CASSFNREETQYF. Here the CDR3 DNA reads TGTGCCAGCAGCTTTAACAGGGAAGAGACCCAGTACTTC.

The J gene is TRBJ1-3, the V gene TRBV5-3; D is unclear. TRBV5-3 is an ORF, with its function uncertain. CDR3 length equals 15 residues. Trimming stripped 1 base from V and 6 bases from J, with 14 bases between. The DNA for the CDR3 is TGTGCCAGAAGCTTGCTGGCCACGCAGGCAAACACCATATATTTT. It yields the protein CARSLLATQANTIYF.

In nucleotides, the CDR3 is TGTGCCAGCAGTTACAGGGGTTGGGATGAAAAACTGTTTTTT. Its translation: CASSYRGWDEKLFF. The chain carries TRBV28 and TRBJ1-4; 7 bases line up with TRBD1. CDR3 size: 14 residues. The J segment lost 6 bases and the V segment lost 4 bases, leaving 5 bases of the junction unmatched. Per the germline V gene, CDR1 is MDHEN and CDR2 is SYDVKM.

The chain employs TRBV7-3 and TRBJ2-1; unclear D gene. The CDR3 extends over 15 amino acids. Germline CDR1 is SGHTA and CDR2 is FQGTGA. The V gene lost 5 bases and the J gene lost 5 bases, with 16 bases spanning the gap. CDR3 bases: TGTGCCAGCAGCCCCGCCGTCGGGTCAGACAATGAGCAGTTCTTC. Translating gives CASSPAVGSDNEQFF.

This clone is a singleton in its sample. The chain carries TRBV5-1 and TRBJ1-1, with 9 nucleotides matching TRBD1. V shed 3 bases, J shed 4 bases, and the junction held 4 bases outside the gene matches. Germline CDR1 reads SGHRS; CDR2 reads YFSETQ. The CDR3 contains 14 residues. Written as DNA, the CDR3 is TGCGCCAGCAGCTGGGGACAGGGCGGCACTGAAGCTTTCTTT. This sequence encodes CASSWGQGGTEAFF.

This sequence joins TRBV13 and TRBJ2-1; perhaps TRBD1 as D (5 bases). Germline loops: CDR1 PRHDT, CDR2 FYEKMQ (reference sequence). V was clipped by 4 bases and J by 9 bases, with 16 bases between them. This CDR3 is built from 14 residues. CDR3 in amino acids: CASSSGHRRGEQFF. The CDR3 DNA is TGTGCCAGCAGCTCCGGACACCGGCGAGGTGAGCAGTTCTTC.

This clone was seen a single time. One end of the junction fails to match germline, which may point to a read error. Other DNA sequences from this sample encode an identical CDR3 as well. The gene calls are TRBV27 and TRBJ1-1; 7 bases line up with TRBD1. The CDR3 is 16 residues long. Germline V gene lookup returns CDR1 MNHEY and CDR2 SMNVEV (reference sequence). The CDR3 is CASSGGQLTYNTEAFF. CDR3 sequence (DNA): TGTGCCAGCAGCGGGGGACAGCTAACGTATAACACTGAAGCCTTCTTT.

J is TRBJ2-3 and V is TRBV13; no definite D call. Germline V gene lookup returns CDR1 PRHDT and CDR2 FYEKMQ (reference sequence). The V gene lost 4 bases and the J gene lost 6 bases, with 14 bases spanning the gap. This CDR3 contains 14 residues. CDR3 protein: CASSWPLFQDTQYF. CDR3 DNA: TGTGCCAGCAGCTGGCCCCTGTTTCAGGATACGCAGTATTTT.

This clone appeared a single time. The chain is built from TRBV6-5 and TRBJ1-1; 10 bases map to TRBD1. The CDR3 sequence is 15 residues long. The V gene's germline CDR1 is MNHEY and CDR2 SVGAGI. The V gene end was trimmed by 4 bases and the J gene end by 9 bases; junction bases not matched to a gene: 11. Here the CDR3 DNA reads TGTGCCAGCAGTTTAGTGCCGGGACAGGGGACTAAAGCTTTCTTT. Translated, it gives CASSLVPGQGTKAFF.

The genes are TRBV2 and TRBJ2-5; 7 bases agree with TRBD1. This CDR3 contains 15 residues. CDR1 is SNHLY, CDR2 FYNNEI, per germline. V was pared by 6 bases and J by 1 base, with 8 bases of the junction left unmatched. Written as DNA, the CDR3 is TGTGCCAGCAGCATTGGGACAGCCACCCAAGAGACCCAGTACTTC. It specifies CASSIGTATQETQYF.

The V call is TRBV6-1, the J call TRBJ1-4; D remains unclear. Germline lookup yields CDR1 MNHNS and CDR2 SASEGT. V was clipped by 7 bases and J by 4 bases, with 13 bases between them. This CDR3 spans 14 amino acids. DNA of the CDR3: TGTGCCAGCATCCGGGAACACTTTAATGAAAAACTGTTTTTT. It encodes CASIREHFNEKLFF.